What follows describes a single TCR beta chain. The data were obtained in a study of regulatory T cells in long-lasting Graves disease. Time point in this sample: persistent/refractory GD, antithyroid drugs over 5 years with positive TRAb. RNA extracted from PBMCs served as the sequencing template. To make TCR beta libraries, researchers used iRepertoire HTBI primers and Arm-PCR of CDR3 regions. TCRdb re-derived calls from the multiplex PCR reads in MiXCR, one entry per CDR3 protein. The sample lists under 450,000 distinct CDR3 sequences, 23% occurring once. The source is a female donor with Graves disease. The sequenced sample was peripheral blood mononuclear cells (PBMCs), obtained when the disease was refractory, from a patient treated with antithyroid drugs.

Written as DNA, the CDR3 is TGTGCCAGCAGCGTAGTGACTAGCGGCCTCCAGTACTTC. It is translated as CASSVVTSGLQYF. This sequence joins TRBV9 and TRBJ2-5, with 9 bases that match TRBD2. Trimming took 0 bases from V and 10 from J; bases not matched to a gene: 4. In germline, CDR1 is SGDLS, CDR2 YYNGEE. The length of the CDR3 is 13 residues.